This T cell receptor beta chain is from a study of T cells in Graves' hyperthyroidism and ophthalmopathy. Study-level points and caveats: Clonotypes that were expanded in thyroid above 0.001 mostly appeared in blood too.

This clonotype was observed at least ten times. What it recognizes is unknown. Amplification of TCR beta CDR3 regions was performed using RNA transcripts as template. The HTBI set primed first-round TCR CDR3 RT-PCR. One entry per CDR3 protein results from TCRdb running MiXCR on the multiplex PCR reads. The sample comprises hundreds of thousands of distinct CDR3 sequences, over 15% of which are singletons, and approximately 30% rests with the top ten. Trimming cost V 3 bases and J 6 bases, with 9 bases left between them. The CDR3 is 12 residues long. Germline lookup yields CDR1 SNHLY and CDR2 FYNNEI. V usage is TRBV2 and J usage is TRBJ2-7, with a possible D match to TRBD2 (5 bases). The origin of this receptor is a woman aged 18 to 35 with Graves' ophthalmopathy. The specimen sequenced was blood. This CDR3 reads CASSDSGGEQYF. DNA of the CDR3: TGTGCCAGCAGTGACAGCGGCGGCGAGCAGTACTTC.